This T cell receptor beta chain is from a study of tumor and adjacent non-tumor tissue in lung cancer. About the research overall: The cohort had 12 to 13 adenocarcinoma, a couple of squamous cell and 1 small cell patients. The patients, about nine men and five or six women, were roughly 30 to 76 with stage I to III disease. Samples averaged around 4 million productive TCRbeta reads each.

A modified ARM-PCR protocol with three rounds of nested PCR amplified TCRbeta. MiXCR, run by TCRdb on the multiplex PCR reads, gives a single entry per CDR3 protein. The data contain 60,000 to 80,000 distinct CDR3 sequences, approximately 68% of them singletons. RNA was extracted from bulk tissue without any cell sorting. This non-tumor lung sample came from over 3 cm beyond the tumor edge. Chemotherapy-naive patients with new lung cancer underwent thoracic surgery in China, August–late 2014. Points on this clonotype: Compared with germline, one end of the junction differs, possibly owing to a read error.

The CDR3 spans 13 residues. Looked up from germline, CDR1 is SGHNT and CDR2 is YENEEA. The receptor comes from a woman in her forties or fifties with non-small cell lung cancer. The sequenced sample consisted of distant non-tumor lung tissue. The chain links TRBV11-3 to TRBJ2-3; perhaps TRBD1 as D (5 bases). In DNA, the CDR3 is TGTGCCTGCAGCACAAGGGGTACAGATACGCACTATTTT. It is translated as CACSTRGTDTHYF. The variable domain in full, with the rest retrieved from reference TRBV11-3 and TRBJ2-3, is EAGVVQSPRYKIIEKKQPVAFWCNPISGHNTLYWYLQNLGQGPELLIRYENEEAVDDSQLPKDRFSAERLKGVDSTLKIQPAELGDSAVYLCACSTRGTDTHYFGPGTRLTVL.